This TCR beta chain came from a study of T-cell reconstitution after alpha-beta-depleted transplantation in children. Study observations and caveats: Alpha-beta T cells about two months after transplant reportedly derived from several hundred expanded graft clones. One year post-transplant, T-cell counts and diversity were largely derived from T cells produced anew. The high TCRbeta diversity at day 60 in some patients came from surviving recipient T cells and thymic progenitors.

Comments on this clonotype: Its antigen is currently unknown.

Unique molecular identifiers were used to barcode this TCRbeta library. TCRdb used MiXCR to reprocess the PCR reads, holding one entry per CDR3 protein. The table has 750,000 to 950,000 distinct CDR3 sequences, less than 20% seen once. The J segment lost 8 bases and the V segment lost 4 bases, leaving 12 bases of the junction unmatched. This CDR3 spans 15 amino acids. Germline CDR1 KGHDR, CDR2 SFDVKD. Sequences were derived from PBMCs, mostly from graft donor cells, sampled 360 days after TCRalphabeta/CD19-depleted stem cell transplant. The source of this sequence is a male patient younger than 18 who had a stem cell transplant for acute lymphoblastic leukemia, so the T cells may come from the graft donor. The rearrangement uses TRBV24-1 and TRBJ1-2; TRBD1 matches 7 bases. CDR3 nucleotide sequence: TGTGCCACCAGTGAATATTCCGGGACAGCCTGGGGCTACACCTTC. The encoded protein is CATSEYSGTAWGYTF.